This T cell receptor beta chain was captured by sequencing in a study of TIL therapy for anti-PD-1-resistant metastatic lung cancer. Overall study findings and caveats: This highly selected cohort may not generalize to typical lung cancer patients.

V lost 4 bases, J lost 4 bases, and 11 bases lay in between. CDR3 length: 14 residues. Germline values: CDR1 SGHDN, CDR2 FVKESK. Time point of the sample: pre-treatment sample, taken before nivolumab and TIL therapy. Tumor tissue came from excised metastases, mostly pleural nodules or supraclavicular lymph nodes. Adults with stage 4 NSCLC were enrolled in a phase I trial. Worth noting for this clone: What it binds is not known.

This was the immunoSEQ v3 assay. The data were produced by immunoSEQ multiplex PCR, yet TCRdb's version contains in-frame clones alone and is incomplete. The sample lists under 100,000 clones, around 71% seen once, with 11% in the top ten. The rearrangement links TRBV14 to TRBJ2-1, with a weak D call TRBD2 (6 bases). This sequence originates from a person aged 25-85 years with non-small cell lung cancer. Sequencing was performed on tumor tissue, taken at baseline. The CDR3 loop reads CASSRFSGYNEQFF. CDR3 nucleotide sequence: TGTGCCAGCAGCCGTTTTAGCGGATACAATGAGCAGTTCTTC.